A selection of T cell receptor beta chains follows, all from one sample in a study of T cells in Graves' hyperthyroidism and ophthalmopathy. MiXCR, run by TCRdb on the multiplex PCR reads, gives a single entry per CDR3 protein. The data contain about 600,000 distinct CDR3 sequences, 12% to 15% of them singletons. Sequencing was performed on blood. The receptors come from a woman aged 18-35 years with Graves' ophthalmopathy. The conserved cysteine and the conserved F or W are not part of the CDR3 here. Not all rows give a size; the values are once, few, many and, for expanded clones, a class.

TRBV27	many	ASSSPGQRNLQY
TRBV27	NA	ASRRTSGGVQETQY
TRBV18	many	ASSTEMETQY
TRBV28	NA	ASKGGRDFQETQY
TRBV13	many	ASSRTRASGSISETQY
TRBV2	many	ASRAGPSGNTIY
TRBV6-1	few	ASRIGQGADQPQH
TRBV6-5	few	ASSYSALGANVLT
TRBV11-2	many	ASRTVGETQY
TRBV5-1	many	ASSFRAMNTEAF
TRBV29-1	many	SVPGQVGYEQY
TRBV7-3	many	ASSLMGTDNEQF
TRBV19	few	ASSGTGAAETQY
TRBV9	many	ASSVASQIFSGNTIY
TRBV20-1	NA	SASSWTSGENTGELF
TRBV12-5	many	ASGLFPDGYT
TRBV3-1	NA	ASSPPGTSGGETQY
TRBV18	many	ASSPRDKFRTEAF
TRBV6-2/TRBV6-3	many	ASSYSTGPNQPQH
TRBV3-1	many	ASSQLIGKNIQY
TRBV11-3	many	ASSSPTGNYGYT
TRBV28	many	ASKRTSGPSYEQY
TRBV6-1	few	ASLGPSDSNVFGTVETQY
TRBV24-1	few	ATSDTGVSSGNTIY
TRBV2	many	ASRIQENTEAF
TRBV6-1	NA	ASSERGAGSNQPQH
TRBV27	NA	ASSSRAQPGTYEQY
TRBV28	many	ASSSVRDEQY